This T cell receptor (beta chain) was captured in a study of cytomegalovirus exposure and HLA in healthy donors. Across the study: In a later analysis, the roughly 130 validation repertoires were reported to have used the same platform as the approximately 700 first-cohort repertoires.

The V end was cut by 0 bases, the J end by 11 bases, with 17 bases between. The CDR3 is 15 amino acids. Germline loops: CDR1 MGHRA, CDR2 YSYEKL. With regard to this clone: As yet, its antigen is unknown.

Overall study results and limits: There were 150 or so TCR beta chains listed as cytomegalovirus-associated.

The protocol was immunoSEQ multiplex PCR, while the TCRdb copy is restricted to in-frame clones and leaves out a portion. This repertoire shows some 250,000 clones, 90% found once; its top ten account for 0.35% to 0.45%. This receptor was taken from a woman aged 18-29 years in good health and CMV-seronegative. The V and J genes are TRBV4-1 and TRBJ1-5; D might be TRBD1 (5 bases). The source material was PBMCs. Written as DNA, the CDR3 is TGCGCCAGCAGCCAAGAGTTCGTGATGGGGCAGTCCCAGCATTTT. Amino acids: CASSQEFVMGQSQHF.